One and the same sample provided the 9 T cell receptor beta chains below, sequenced in a study of blood T cell repertoires in COVID-19 (dated by TCRdb to about 2020). The library was built by means of the immunoSEQ multiplex PCR assay. TCRdb's version of the immuneACCESS table is confined to in-frame rearrangements and falls short of the full clone set. An unresolved V gene accounts for under half of the shortfall where checked; the remainder is of unknown origin. The sample table records 60,000 to 80,000 clones; about nine tenths of these occur just once. Of the sample, 1% to 1.5% falls within the top ten clones. Sequenced: peripheral blood. The receptors originated from a woman older than 75 with acute or convalescent COVID-19.

The V gene is TRBV18, the J gene TRBJ2-5; TRBD2 agrees at 7 bases. The CDR3 consists of 15 residues. CDR1 is KGHSH, CDR2 LQKENI, per germline. V lost 3 bases and J lost 0; bases outside the gene matches: 4. CDR3 nucleotides: TGTGCCAGCTCACCTCGGGGAGGGGACCAAGAGACCCAGTACTTC. This codes for CASSPRGGDQETQYF.

This clone was found once. The chain carries TRBV19 and TRBJ1-4; perhaps TRBD1 as D (6 bases). The CDR3 extends over 20 amino acids. The V gene lost 9 bases and the J gene lost 8 bases, with 37 bases spanning the gap. Germline-derived CDR1 and CDR2 are LNHDA and SQIVND (reference sequence). CDR3 amino acids: CASRKPGTFSSSGAGEKLFF. The CDR3 nucleotides are TGTGCCAGCCGGAAACCCGGGACATTTTCTAGTTCGGGCGCTGGAGAAAAACTGTTTTTT.

V is TRBV11-2 and J is TRBJ2-2; TRBD1 matches 7 bases. Germline CDR1 and CDR2: SGHAT and FQNNGV. After removal of 5 bases from V and 1 base from J, the junction contained 4 bases not matched to a gene. There are 15 residues in the CDR3. The CDR3 region has the DNA TGTGCCAGCAGCCCGGGACAGAAGAACACCGGGGAGCTGTTTTTT. It translates to CASSPGQKNTGELFF.

Only a few counts were recorded for this clone. The chain joins TRBV12-5 to TRBJ2-1; 7 nucleotides agree with TRBD2. The germline V gene has CDR1 LGHNT and CDR2 FRNRAP. The junction had 14 bases not matched to a gene; V was cut back by 0 bases and J by 0 bases. The CDR3 extends over 20 amino acids. CDR3 in DNA: TGTGCTAGTGGTTTGGTACTAAGTCTGATCGGGGGGAGCTCCTACAATGAGCAGTTCTTC. Protein: CASGLVLSLIGGSSYNEQFF.

V usage is TRBV5-4 and J usage is TRBJ2-6, with 7 nucleotides matching TRBD1. CDR1 SGHNT and CDR2 YYREEE come from the germline V gene (reference sequence). CDR3 length equals 16 residues. Unmatched junction bases numbered 7, after V lost 3 bases and J lost 4 bases. The CDR3 region is CASSWLQGFGANVLTF. CDR3 nucleotides: TGTGCCAGCAGCTGGCTACAGGGGTTCGGGGCCAACGTCCTGACTTTC.

This chain connects TRBV28 to TRBJ2-3, with 10 bases fitting TRBD2. The CDR3 totals 17 residues. Germline V gene sequence: CDR1 MDHEN, CDR2 SYDVKM. V lost 2 bases, J lost 4 bases, and 9 bases stayed unmatched. CDR3 amino acids: CASSLPPASGGADTQYF. CDR3 in DNA: TGTGCCAGCAGTTTACCCCCAGCGAGCGGGGGGGCAGATACGCAGTATTTT.

This clone was observed a handful of times. This chain links TRBV28 with TRBJ2-7, with D possibly being TRBD1 (6 bases). Germline lookup yields CDR1 MDHEN and CDR2 SYDVKM. V lost 3 bases, J lost 0 bases, and 12 bases lay in between. The CDR3 consists of 15 residues. The CDR3: CASSFPRTVSYEQYF. DNA for the CDR3: TGTGCCAGCAGTTTCCCCCGGACAGTCTCCTACGAGCAGTACTTC.

This chain connects TRBV13 to TRBJ1-6; 8 nucleotides match TRBD1. This CDR3 is built from 14 residues. V lost 4 bases and J lost 7; bases outside the gene matches: 3. Germline CDR1 and CDR2: PRHDT and FYEKMQ (reference sequence). The CDR3 spells CASSSGQANSPLHF. CDR3 in DNA: TGTGCCAGCAGCTCGGGACAGGCGAATTCACCCCTCCACTTT.

The gene calls are TRBV30 and TRBJ1-5, with 7 positions matching TRBD1. CDR3 length equals 14 residues. Per the germline V gene, CDR1 is GTSNPN and CDR2 is SVGIG (reference sequence). V trimming: 5 bases; J trimming: 2 bases; junction bases outside the gene matches: 6. CDR3: CAWQGVRGNQPQHF. The CDR3 DNA reads as TGTGCCTGGCAGGGGGTTCGGGGCAATCAGCCCCAGCATTTT.